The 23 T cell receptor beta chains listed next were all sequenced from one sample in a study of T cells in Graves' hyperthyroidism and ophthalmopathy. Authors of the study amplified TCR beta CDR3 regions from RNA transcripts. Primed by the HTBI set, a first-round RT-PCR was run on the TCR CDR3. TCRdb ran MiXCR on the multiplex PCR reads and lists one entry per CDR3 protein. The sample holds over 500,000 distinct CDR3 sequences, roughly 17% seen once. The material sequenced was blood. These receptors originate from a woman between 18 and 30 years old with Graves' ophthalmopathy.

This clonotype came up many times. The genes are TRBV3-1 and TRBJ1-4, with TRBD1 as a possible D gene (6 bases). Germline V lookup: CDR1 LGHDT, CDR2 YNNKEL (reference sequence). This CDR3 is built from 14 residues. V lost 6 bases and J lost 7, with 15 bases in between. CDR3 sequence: CASSLPGAGEKLFF. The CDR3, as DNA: TGTGCCAGCAGTCTCCCGGGGGCCGGTGAAAAACTGTTTTTT.

The CDR3 sequence: CASSSTGDRILYNEQFF. Written as DNA, the CDR3 is TGTGCCAGCAGTTCTACCGGGGACAGAATTCTTTACAATGAGCAGTTCTTC. The chain links TRBV27 to TRBJ2-1, with 7 bases that match TRBD1. The V gene end was trimmed by 4 bases and the J gene end by 4 bases; junction bases not matched to a gene: 13. This CDR3 has 17 amino acids. Germline V gene lookup returns CDR1 MNHEY and CDR2 SMNVEV (reference sequence).

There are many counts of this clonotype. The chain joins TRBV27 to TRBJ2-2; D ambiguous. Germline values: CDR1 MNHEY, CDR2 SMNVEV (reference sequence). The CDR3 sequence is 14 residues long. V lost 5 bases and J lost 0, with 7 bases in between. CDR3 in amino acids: CASSLAANTGELFF. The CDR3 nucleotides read TGTGCCAGCAGTCTTGCCGCGAACACCGGGGAGCTGTTTTTT.

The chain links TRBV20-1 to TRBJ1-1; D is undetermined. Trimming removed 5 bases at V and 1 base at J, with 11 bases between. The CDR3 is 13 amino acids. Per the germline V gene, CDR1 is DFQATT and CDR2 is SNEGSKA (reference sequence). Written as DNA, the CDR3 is TGCAGTGCTCATGGGCCAGGGAACACTGAAGCTTTCTTT. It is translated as CSAHGPGNTEAFF.

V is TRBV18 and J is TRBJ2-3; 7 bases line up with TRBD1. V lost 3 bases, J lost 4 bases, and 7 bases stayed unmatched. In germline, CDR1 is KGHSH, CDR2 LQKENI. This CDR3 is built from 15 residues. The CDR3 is CASSPGDRAPDTQYF. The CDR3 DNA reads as TGTGCCAGCTCACCGGGAGACAGGGCCCCAGATACGCAGTATTTT.

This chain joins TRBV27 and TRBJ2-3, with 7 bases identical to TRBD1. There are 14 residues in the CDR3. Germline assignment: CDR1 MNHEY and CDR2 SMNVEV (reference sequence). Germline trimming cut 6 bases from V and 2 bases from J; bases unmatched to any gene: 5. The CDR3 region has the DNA TGTGCCAGCAGAACAGGGGCCTACACAGATACGCAGTATTTT. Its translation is CASRTGAYTDTQYF.

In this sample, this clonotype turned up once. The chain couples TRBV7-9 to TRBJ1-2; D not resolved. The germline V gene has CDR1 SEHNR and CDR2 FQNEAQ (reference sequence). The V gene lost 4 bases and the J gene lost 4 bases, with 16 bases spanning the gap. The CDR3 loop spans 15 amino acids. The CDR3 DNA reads TGTGCCAGCAGCTGGACGGACCCAGACTTCTATGGCTACACCTTC. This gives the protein CASSWTDPDFYGYTF.

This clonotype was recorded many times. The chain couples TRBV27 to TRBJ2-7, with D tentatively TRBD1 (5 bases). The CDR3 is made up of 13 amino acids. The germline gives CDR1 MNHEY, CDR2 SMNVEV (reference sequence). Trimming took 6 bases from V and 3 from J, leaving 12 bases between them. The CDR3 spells CASSLADSYEQYF. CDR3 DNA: TGTGCCAGCAGCTTAGCCGACAGCTACGAGCAGTACTTC.

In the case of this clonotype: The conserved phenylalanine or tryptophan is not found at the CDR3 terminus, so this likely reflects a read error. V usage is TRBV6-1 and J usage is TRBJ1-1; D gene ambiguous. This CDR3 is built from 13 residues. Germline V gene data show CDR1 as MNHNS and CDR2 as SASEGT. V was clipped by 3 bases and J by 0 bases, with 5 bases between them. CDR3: CASSDRMNTEAFS. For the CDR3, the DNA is TGTGCCAGCAGTGACAGAATGAACACTGAAGCTTTCTCT.

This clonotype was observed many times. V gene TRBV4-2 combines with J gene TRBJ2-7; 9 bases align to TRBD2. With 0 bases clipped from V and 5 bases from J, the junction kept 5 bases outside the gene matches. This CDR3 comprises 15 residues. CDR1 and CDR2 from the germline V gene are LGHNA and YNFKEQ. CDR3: CASSQEREGAHEQYF. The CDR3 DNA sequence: TGTGCCAGCAGCCAAGAGCGGGAGGGGGCCCACGAGCAGTACTTC.

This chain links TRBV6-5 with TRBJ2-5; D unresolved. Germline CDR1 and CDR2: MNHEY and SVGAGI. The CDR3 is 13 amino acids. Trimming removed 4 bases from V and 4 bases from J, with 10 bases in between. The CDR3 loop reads CASSSASRETQYF. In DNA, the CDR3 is TGTGCCAGCAGTTCGGCCAGTCGAGAGACCCAGTACTTC.

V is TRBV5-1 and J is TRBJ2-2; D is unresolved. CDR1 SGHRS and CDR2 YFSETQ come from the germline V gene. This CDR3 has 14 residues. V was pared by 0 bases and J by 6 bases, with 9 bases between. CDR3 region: CASSLGLEAGELFF. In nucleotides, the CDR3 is TGCGCCAGCAGCTTGGGATTAGAGGCCGGGGAGCTGTTTTTT.

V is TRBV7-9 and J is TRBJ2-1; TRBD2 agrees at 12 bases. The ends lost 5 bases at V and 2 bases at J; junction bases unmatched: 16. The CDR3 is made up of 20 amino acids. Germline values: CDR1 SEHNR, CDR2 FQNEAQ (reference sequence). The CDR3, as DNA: TGTGCCAGCAGCCTGGGCGGGTCTAGCGGGAGGGCCGGGGCCTACAATGAGCAGTTCTTC. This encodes CASSLGGSSGRAGAYNEQFF. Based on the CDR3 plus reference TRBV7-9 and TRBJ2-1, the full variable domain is DTGVSQNPRHKITKRGQNVTFRCDPISEHNRLYWYRQTLGQGPEFLTYFQNEAQLEKSRLLSDRFSAERPKGSFSTLEIQRTEQGDSAMYLCASSLGGSSGRAGAYNEQFFGPGTRLTVL.

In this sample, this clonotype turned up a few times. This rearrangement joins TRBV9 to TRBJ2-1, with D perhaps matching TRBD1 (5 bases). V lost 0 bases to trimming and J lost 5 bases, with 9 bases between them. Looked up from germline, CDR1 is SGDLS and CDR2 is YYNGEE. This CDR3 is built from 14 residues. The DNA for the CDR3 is TGTGCCAGCAGCGTAGCCAGGGTCGACAATGAGCAGTTCTTC. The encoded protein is CASSVARVDNEQFF.

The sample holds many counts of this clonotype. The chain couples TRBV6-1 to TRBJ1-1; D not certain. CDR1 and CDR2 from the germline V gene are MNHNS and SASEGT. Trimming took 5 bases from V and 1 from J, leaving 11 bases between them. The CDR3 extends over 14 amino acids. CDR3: CASSSFIGNTEAFF. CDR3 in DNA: TGTGCCAGCAGTTCTTTTATCGGGAACACTGAAGCTTTCTTT.

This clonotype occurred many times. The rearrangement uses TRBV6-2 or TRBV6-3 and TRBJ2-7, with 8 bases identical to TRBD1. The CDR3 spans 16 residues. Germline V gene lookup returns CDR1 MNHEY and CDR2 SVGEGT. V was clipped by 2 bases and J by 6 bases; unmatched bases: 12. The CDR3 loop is CASSYQGAQGVREQYF. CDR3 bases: TGTGCCAGCAGTTACCAGGGGGCGCAAGGTGTACGCGAGCAGTACTTC.

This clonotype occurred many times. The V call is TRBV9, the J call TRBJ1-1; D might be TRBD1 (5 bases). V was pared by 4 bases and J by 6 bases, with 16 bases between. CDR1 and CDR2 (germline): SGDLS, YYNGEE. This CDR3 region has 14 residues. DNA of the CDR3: TGTGCCAGCAGCCCGAGGGACGCAAAACCTGAAGCTTTCTTT. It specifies CASSPRDAKPEAFF.

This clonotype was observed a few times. As DNA, the CDR3 is TGTGCCACCATGGACTGGGGGGAAGCTAATGAAAAACTGTTTTTT. Translated: CATMDWGEANEKLFF. The chain carries TRBV15 and TRBJ1-4; TRBD1 is a possible D gene (5 bases). The CDR3 extends over 15 amino acids. Germline lookup yields CDR1 LNHNV and CDR2 YYDKDF (reference sequence). Trimming took 7 bases from V and 3 from J, leaving 15 bases between them.

CDR3 residues: CASSDERHTQYF. The CDR3 nucleotides read TGCGCCAGCAGCGACGAGAGGCATACGCAGTATTTT. The rearrangement joins TRBV4-1 to TRBJ2-3; no reliable D call. Looked up from germline, CDR1 is MGHRA and CDR2 is YSYEKL. The V and J ends lost 5 bases and 7 bases respectively, with 10 bases between them. The CDR3 contains 12 residues.

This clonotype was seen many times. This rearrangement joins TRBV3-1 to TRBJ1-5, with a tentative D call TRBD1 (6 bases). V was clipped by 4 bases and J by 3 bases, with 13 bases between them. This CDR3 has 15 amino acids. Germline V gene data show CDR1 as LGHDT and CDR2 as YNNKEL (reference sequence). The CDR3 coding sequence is TGTGCCAGCAGCCCCCCGGGACAAATCAATCAGCCCCAGCATTTT. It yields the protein CASSPPGQINQPQHF.

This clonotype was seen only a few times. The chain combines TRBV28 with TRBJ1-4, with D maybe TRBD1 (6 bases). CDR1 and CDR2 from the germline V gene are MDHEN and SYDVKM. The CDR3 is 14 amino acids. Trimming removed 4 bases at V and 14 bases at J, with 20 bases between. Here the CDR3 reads CASSSSGAGGILFF. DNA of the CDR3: TGTGCCAGCAGTTCCTCGGGGGCGGGAGGAATTCTGTTTTTT.

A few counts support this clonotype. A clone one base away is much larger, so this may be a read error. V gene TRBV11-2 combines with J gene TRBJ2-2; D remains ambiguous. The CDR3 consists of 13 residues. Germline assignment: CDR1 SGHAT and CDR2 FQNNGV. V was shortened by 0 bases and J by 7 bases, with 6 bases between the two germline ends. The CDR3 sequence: CASSLEYIGELFF. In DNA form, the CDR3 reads TGTGCCAGCAGCTTAGAGTACATCGGGGAGCTGTTTTTT.

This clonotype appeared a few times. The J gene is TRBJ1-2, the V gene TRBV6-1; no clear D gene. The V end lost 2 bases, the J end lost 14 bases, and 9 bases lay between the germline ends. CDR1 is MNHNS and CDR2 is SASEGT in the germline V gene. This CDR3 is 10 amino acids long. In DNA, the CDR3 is TGTGCCAGCAGTGAAAACAGACCAACCTTC. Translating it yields CASSENRPTF.